This TCR beta chain was captured by sequencing in a study of shared clonotypes between healthy human individuals. Several immunoSEQ plates held equal portions of the genomic DNA taken from each subset. Each replicate PCR on the sorted subsets used approximately 180 ng DNA (around 30,000 T cell genomes). Sequenced by immunoSEQ multiplex PCR; TCRdb stores in-frame clones only, minus some. The sample holds millions of clones, about 95% seen once. The sequence derives from a man between 18 and 35 years old in good health. Sequencing used naive CD4+ T cells sorted from blood. Subset in this sample: CD45RA+ positively selected.

CDR3 coding DNA: TGTGCCAGCAGGCGGGACTCCCTAAGTACCGGGGAGCTGTTTTTT. Its protein is CASRRDSLSTGELFF. This chain uses TRBV6-5 with TRBJ2-2; tentatively, D is TRBD2 (6 bases). The germline V and J ends were trimmed by 6 bases and 5 bases, with 16 bases remaining between them. The CDR3 consists of 15 residues. CDR1 is MNHEY and CDR2 is SVGAGI in the germline V gene.